These 2 T cell receptor beta chains originate from one sample sequenced in a study of T-cell memory formation after mild COVID-19. TCRdb reanalysed the 5' RACE reads using MiXCR and keeps one entry per CDR3 protein. Among about 130,000 distinct CDR3 sequences listed, 5% to 6.5% were seen once. Input material: PBMCs or a T cell subset sorted from them (not recorded which). Receptors originate from an adult woman who had mild COVID-19 (a few samples of this study predate the infection). Cell type and time point are not known.

This clonotype has at least ten counts. The chain is built from TRBV20-1 and TRBJ1-2; 7 bases line up with TRBD1. The CDR3 length is 13 residues. The trim removed 2 bases at V and 5 bases at J, leaving 5 bases unmatched. In germline, CDR1 is DFQATT, CDR2 SNEGSKA (reference sequence). CDR3 DNA sequence: TGCAGTGCTAGAACAGGGGCAGGGTATGGCTACACCTTC. It translates to CSARTGAGYGYTF.

This clonotype was observed a handful of times. The CDR3 DNA reads as TGTGCCAGCACTTTTAGCGGAGTATACGAGCAGTACTTC. This codes for CASTFSGVYEQYF. This sequence joins TRBV12-3 or TRBV12-4 and TRBJ2-7; possibly TRBD2 for D (6 bases). Trimming stripped 7 bases from V and 4 bases from J, with 14 bases between. This CDR3 is built from 13 residues.